The 27 T cell receptor beta chains below were found in one sample sequenced in a study of T cell responses to AZD1222 COVID-19 vaccine. The protocol was immunoSEQ multiplex PCR, while the TCRdb copy is restricted to in-frame clones and leaves out a portion. This sample has more than 150,000 clones, with around 90% found just once. The specimen was peripheral blood, collected 28 days after the second AZD1222 dose. These receptors originate from an adult who received the AZD1222 COVID-19 vaccine.

The J gene is TRBJ1-2, the V gene TRBV3-1 (or the pseudogene TRBV3-2), with D hard to call. The ends were cut back, 3 bases at V and 1 base at J, with 9 bases in the middle. Germline CDR1 reads LGHDT; CDR2 reads YNNKEL (reference sequence). CDR3 length: 14 amino acids. The CDR3 sequence: CASSQSDGNYGYTF. In DNA, the CDR3 is TGTGCCAGCAGCCAGAGCGACGGTAACTATGGCTACACCTTC.

This chain uses TRBV6-6 with TRBJ2-7; 11 bases agree with TRBD2. The CDR3 consists of 17 residues. Germline CDR1 and CDR2: MNHNY and SVGAGI (reference sequence). J gave up 0 bases and V 5 bases, and 9 bases lay outside the gene matches. Written as DNA, the CDR3 is TGTGCCAGCAGTCGGGGGACTAGCGGAACGAGCTCCTACGAGCAGTACTTC. Protein sequence: CASSRGTSGTSSYEQYF.

The J gene is TRBJ2-2, the V gene TRBV30; D is unclear. This CDR3 spans 13 amino acids. Trimming took 0 bases from V and 3 from J, leaving 5 bases between them. The V gene's germline CDR1 is GTSNPN and CDR2 SVGIG (reference sequence). CDR3 DNA sequence: TGTGCCTGGAGTGTACGGCACACCGGGGAGCTGTTTTTT. Translated: CAWSVRHTGELFF.

The rearrangement links TRBV9 to TRBJ1-6, with a tentative D call TRBD1 (5 bases). V lost 3 bases and J 7 bases, leaving 14 bases between the germline ends. The CDR3 has 15 residues. Germline V gene sequence: CDR1 SGDLS, CDR2 YYNGEE. The DNA of the CDR3 is TGTGCCAGCAGCGAGGGGCTTTTTTACAATTCACCCCTCCACTTT. This sequence encodes CASSEGLFYNSPLHF.

This chain links TRBV10-3 with TRBJ2-6; D ambiguous. Germline V gives CDR1 ENHRY, CDR2 SYGVKD. Trimming cost V 6 bases and J 2 bases, with 11 bases left between them. CDR3 length equals 15 residues. CDR3 nucleotides: TGTGCCATCAGGGCCGTCCTTCCTGGGGCCAACGTCCTGACTTTC. Its translation is CAIRAVLPGANVLTF.

This chain uses TRBV7-9 with TRBJ2-7; D might be TRBD1 or TRBD2, each matching 6 bases. The germline CDR1 and CDR2 sequences are SEHNR and FQNEAQ (reference sequence). V lost 7 bases to trimming and J lost 7 bases, with 20 bases between them. The CDR3 contains 14 residues. CDR3 in amino acids: CASTLVSGAGEQYF. The CDR3 DNA reads TGTGCCAGCACCCTAGTGTCGGGGGCGGGTGAGCAGTACTTC.

This clone has only one observation. This rearrangement joins TRBV28 to TRBJ2-7; D perhaps matches TRBD2 (5 bases). This CDR3 has 14 residues. Germline CDR1 reads MDHEN; CDR2 reads SYDVKM. The ends were cut back, 2 bases at V and 3 bases at J, with 11 bases in the middle. In DNA, the CDR3 is TGTGCCAGCAGTTTAGTGGCGGGCCACTACGAGCAGTACTTC. It yields the protein CASSLVAGHYEQYF. The full variable domain, in which reference TRBV28 and TRBJ2-7 provide the parts outside the CDR3, is DVKVTQSSRYLVKRTGEKVFLECVQDMDHENMFWYRQDPGLGLRLIYFSYDVKMKEKGDIPEGYSVSREKKERFSLILESASTNQTSMYLCASSLVAGHYEQYFGPGTRLTVT.

This chain joins TRBV10-3 and TRBJ1-5, with D hard to call. The CDR3 extends over 13 amino acids. The germline V gene has CDR1 ENHRY and CDR2 SYGVKD. V lost 6 bases and J 1 base, leaving 7 bases between the germline ends. The CDR3 DNA reads as TGTGCCATCAGACAGACGAGCAATCAGCCCCAGCATTTT. Residues: CAIRQTSNQPQHF.

CDR3 sequence (DNA): TGCGCCAGCAGCCAAGATGGAAATAGCAATCAGCCCCAGCATTTT. Its translation: CASSQDGNSNQPQHF. The chain combines TRBV4-3 with TRBJ1-5; D unresolved. The CDR3 has 15 amino acids. Germline values: CDR1 LGHNA, CDR2 YSLEER. V lost 0 bases to trimming and J lost 0 bases, with 6 bases between them.

The gene calls are TRBV12-3 or TRBV12-4 and TRBJ1-5, with D uncertain. Trimming left V 2 bases short and J 7 bases short, with 9 bases between. The CDR3 has 13 amino acids. CDR3 in DNA: TGTGCCAGCAGTTTAACGGAGGGACAGCCCCAGCATTTT. This encodes CASSLTEGQPQHF.

This chain connects TRBV18 to TRBJ1-6; D remains unclear. V was shortened by 1 base and J by 2 bases, with 15 bases between the two germline ends. Germline V CDR1 and CDR2: KGHSH, LQKENI. CDR3 length equals 18 residues. The CDR3 sequence is CASSPRTSGVTYNSPLHF. For the CDR3, the DNA is TGTGCCAGCTCACCACGCACCTCAGGAGTGACCTATAATTCACCCCTCCACTTT.

The genes are TRBV10-3 and TRBJ1-3, with 9 bases fitting TRBD1. V was clipped by 11 bases and J by 0 bases; unmatched bases: 5. The CDR3 length is 14 residues. Germline V gene lookup returns CDR1 ENHRY and CDR2 SYGVKD. The CDR3 region has the DNA TGTGCCGGAGGACAGGGGCCCTCTGGAAACACCATATATTTT. This sequence encodes CAGGQGPSGNTIYF.

The chain joins TRBV5-1 to TRBJ2-3; tentative D call: TRBD2 (7 bases). CDR3 size: 20 residues. The ends were cut back, 0 bases at V and 4 bases at J, with 27 bases in the middle. Germline assignment: CDR1 SGHRS and CDR2 YFSETQ. The CDR3 loop reads CASSLELLAGALVVPDTQYF. The CDR3 DNA reads as TGCGCCAGCAGCTTGGAGTTGTTGGCGGGGGCACTCGTTGTCCCAGATACGCAGTATTTT.

The chain joins TRBV10-3 to TRBJ2-1, with TRBD2 matching over 9 bases. The CDR3 has 16 residues. Germline CDR1 reads ENHRY; CDR2 reads SYGVKD. Unmatched junction bases numbered 6, after V lost 0 bases and J lost 6 bases. In nucleotides, the CDR3 is TGTGCCATCAGTGAGTCTCGGGGACTAGCAGGCAATGAGCAGTTCTTC. Translating gives CAISESRGLAGNEQFF.

This clone was detected only once. The rearrangement joins TRBV13 to TRBJ1-4, with no clear D. The CDR3 is 14 residues long. The germline V gene encodes CDR1 PRHDT and CDR2 FYEKMQ (reference sequence). The V and J ends lost 5 bases and 8 bases respectively, with 15 bases between them. The CDR3 DNA follows: TGTGCCAGCAGCACGGCGGGCAGTAGCGAAAAACTGTTTTTT. Translating it yields CASSTAGSSEKLFF.

The V and J genes are TRBV14 and TRBJ1-2, with D unresolved. The CDR3 loop spans 13 amino acids. Trimming removed 7 bases from V and 3 bases from J, with 12 bases in between. Looked up from germline, CDR1 is SGHDN and CDR2 is FVKESK. CDR3 bases: TGTGCCAGCATTAACCGGCTGGACTATGGCTACACCTTC. It encodes CASINRLDYGYTF.

The chain is built from TRBV23-1 and TRBJ2-4; a possible D gene is TRBD1 (5 bases). TRBV23-1 qualifies as an ORF whose function is uncertain. V shed 8 bases and J shed 0 bases, with 14 bases lying between them. The length of the CDR3 is 15 residues. The CDR3 loop reads CASSQGCLAKNIQYF. In DNA, the CDR3 is TGCGCCAGCTCCCAGGGTTGCCTAGCCAAAAACATTCAGTACTTC.

The chain employs TRBV19 and TRBJ2-5; D perhaps matches TRBD2 (6 bases). Germline-derived CDR1 and CDR2 are LNHDA and SQIVND (reference sequence). V lost 6 bases and J 5 bases, leaving 19 bases between the germline ends. The CDR3 runs to 15 residues. CDR3 in DNA: TGTGCCAGTAGATCAAGGGGCGGGGTCACGGAGACCCAGTACTTC. Its translation is CASRSRGGVTETQYF.

This chain connects TRBV27 to TRBJ1-6, with D unresolved. V was shortened by 2 bases and J by 5 bases, with 1 base between the two germline ends. The germline V gene encodes CDR1 MNHEY and CDR2 SMNVEV (reference sequence). The CDR3 length is 12 residues. CDR3 residues: CASSLHNSPLHF. The CDR3 DNA reads TGTGCCAGCAGTTTACATAATTCACCCCTCCACTTT.

This clone has more than one count but fewer than ten. The V and J genes are TRBV7-8 and TRBJ2-2, with D tentatively TRBD1 (5 bases). Germline CDR1 SGHVS, CDR2 FQNEAQ. The V gene lost 5 bases and the J gene lost 1 base, with 23 bases spanning the gap. CDR3 length equals 19 residues. The CDR3 nucleotides read TGTGCCAGCAGCCACTTCGCCCCAGGGTTAACCAAGAACACCGGGGAGCTGTTTTTT. Its translation: CASSHFAPGLTKNTGELFF.

The chain carries TRBV27 and TRBJ2-2; D is ambiguous. CDR3 length: 14 residues. The V gene's germline CDR1 is MNHEY and CDR2 SMNVEV (reference sequence). Trimming left V 2 bases short and J 1 base short, with 5 bases between. CDR3 sequence reads: CASSLPMNTGELFF. The CDR3 DNA reads TGTGCCAGCAGTTTACCCATGAACACCGGGGAGCTGTTTTTT.

The gene calls are TRBV20-1 and TRBJ1-2; no clear D gene. Germline V gene lookup returns CDR1 DFQATT and CDR2 SNEGSKA (reference sequence). V was clipped by 3 bases and J by 6 bases, with 20 bases between them. This CDR3 has 15 residues. The CDR3 region has the DNA TGCAGTGCTAGTGGAGGGCGGCCCGGCCGCGATGGCTACACCTTC. Protein sequence: CSASGGRPGRDGYTF.

The chain employs TRBV5-1 and TRBJ2-5; D unclear. The V gene's germline CDR1 is SGHRS and CDR2 YFSETQ. The CDR3 runs 12 residues. V lost 0 bases and J lost 5, with 5 bases in between. CDR3 in amino acids: CASSLAEETQYF. For the CDR3, the DNA is TGCGCCAGCAGCTTGGCCGAGGAGACCCAGTACTTC.

The genes are TRBV5-1 and TRBJ2-7, with 8 positions matching TRBD2. Germline V gene lookup returns CDR1 SGHRS and CDR2 YFSETQ. The J segment lost 3 bases and the V segment lost 7 bases, leaving 6 bases of the junction unmatched. This CDR3 has 13 residues. CDR3 nucleotide sequence: TGCGCCAGCGCCCCCAGCGGGAGCTACGAGCAGTACTTC. This codes for CASAPSGSYEQYF.

The DNA for the CDR3 is TGTGCCTGGAGTGGGGGATTAGAGCCCCAGCATTTT. It translates to CAWSGGLEPQHF. This rearrangement joins TRBV30 to TRBJ1-5; D is ambiguous. The V end was cut by 1 base, the J end by 8 bases, with 9 bases between. This CDR3 is 12 amino acids long. The germline V gene has CDR1 GTSNPN and CDR2 SVGIG (reference sequence).

V is TRBV10-3 and J is TRBJ2-7, with D perhaps matching TRBD2 (5 bases). This CDR3 has 11 residues. V lost 4 bases, J lost 5 bases, and 6 bases lay in between. The germline CDR1 and CDR2 sequences are ENHRY and SYGVKD. CDR3 nucleotides: TGTGCCATCAGTGTGAGGGACGAGCAGTACTTC. This encodes CAISVRDEQYF.

The chain has TRBV19 and TRBJ2-1; D unresolved. Germline V gene data show CDR1 as LNHDA and CDR2 as SQIVND (reference sequence). The ends were cut back, 5 bases at V and 7 bases at J, with 6 bases in the middle. There are 11 residues in the CDR3. CDR3 coding DNA: TGTGCCAGTAGTCTACGGAATGAGCAGTTCTTC. This encodes CASSLRNEQFF.